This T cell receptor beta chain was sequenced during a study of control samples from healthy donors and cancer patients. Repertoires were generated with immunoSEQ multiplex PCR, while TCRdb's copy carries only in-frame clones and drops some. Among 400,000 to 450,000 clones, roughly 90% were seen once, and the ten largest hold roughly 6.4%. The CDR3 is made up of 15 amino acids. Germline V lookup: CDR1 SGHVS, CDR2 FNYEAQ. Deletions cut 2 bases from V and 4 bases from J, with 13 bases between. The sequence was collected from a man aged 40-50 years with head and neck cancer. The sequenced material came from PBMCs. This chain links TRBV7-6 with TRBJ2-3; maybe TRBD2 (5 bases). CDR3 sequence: CASSLLGEPADTQYF. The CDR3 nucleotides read TGTGCCAGCAGCTTACTCGGGGAGCCGGCAGATACGCAGTATTTT.